Listed here are 18 T cell receptor beta chains from one sample, sequenced in a study of beta chain features in type 1 diabetes listed by TCRdb under 2018. Results and caveats for the whole study, not just this receptor: In all four CD4+ subsets, TCRB CDR3 length was moderately but significantly shorter in type 1 diabetes patients.

Libraries were built with the immunoSEQ multiplex PCR assay. The entire isolated RNA was reverse transcribed using the High Capacity cDNA Reverse Transcription Kit, and thus expressed TCRB transcripts were sequenced. TCRdb re-hosts the immuneACCESS table, in-frame sequences only. Its copies lack some clones; in the studies checked, an unresolved V gene accounts for under half of them, and the cause for the rest is not known. Within this sample are about 640,000 clones, with roughly 12% of them counted one time only. 0.095% to 0.15% of the sample lies in the top ten. No antigen is known for these receptors. Source material: naive CD4+ T cells from blood. In light of the paper, this sample's cell subset or site label describes: true naive CD4+ T cells. Receptor source: a man under 40 with type 1 diabetes.

This clone has just a few counts. CDR3 sequence reads: CAIGPGGSGANVLTF. The CDR3, as DNA: TGTGCCATTGGCCCCGGAGGTTCTGGGGCCAACGTCCTGACTTTC. This chain connects TRBV25-1 to TRBJ2-6; a weak D match, TRBD2 (5 bases). Trimming shortened V by 10 bases and J by 1 base, and 14 bases separated the two germline ends. Germline V gene sequence: CDR1 MGHDK, CDR2 SYGVNS. The CDR3 has 15 residues.

To note about this clone: One base away lies a much larger clone, so this may be a sequencing read error. The chain recombines TRBV11-3 with TRBJ2-7, with unresolved D. CDR1 is SGHNT, CDR2 YENEEA, per germline. The CDR3 covers 11 residues. With 1 base removed from V and 5 bases from J, the gap between germline ends came to 3 bases. The CDR3 nucleotides are TGTGCCAGCAGCTTAGGGAACGAGCAGTACTTC. Protein sequence: CASSLGNEQYF.

V and J are TRBV5-1 and TRBJ1-2, with TRBD1 identical over 8 bases. Germline loops: CDR1 SGHRS, CDR2 YFSETQ. There are 15 residues in the CDR3. V trimming: 4 bases; J trimming: 4 bases; junction bases outside the gene matches: 9. CDR3 region: CASSPDGTGSYGYTF. CDR3 coding DNA: TGCGCCAGCAGCCCGGACGGGACAGGAAGCTATGGCTACACCTTC. Full variable domain (remainder filled in from reference TRBV5-1 and TRBJ1-2): KAGVTQTPRYLIKTRGQQVTLSCSPISGHRSVSWYQQTPGQGLQFLFEYFSETQRNKGNFPGRFSGRQFSNSRSEMNVSTLELGDSALYLCASSPDGTGSYGYTFGSGTRLTVV.

V is TRBV27 and J is TRBJ1-4; D may be TRBD1 (5 bases). The CDR3 is 13 amino acids. CDR1 is MNHEY, CDR2 SMNVEV, per germline (reference sequence). Trimming removed 6 bases from V and 2 bases from J, with 7 bases in between. Written as DNA, the CDR3 is TGTGCCAGCAGGGGACGGACTAATGAAAAACTGTTTTTT. It translates to CASRGRTNEKLFF. The variable domain in full, completed from reference TRBV27 and TRBJ1-4, reads EAQVTQNPRYLITVTGKKLTVTCSQNMNHEYMSWYRQDPGLGLRQIYYSMNVEVTDKGDVPEGYKVSRKEKRNFPLILESPSPNQTSLYFCASRGRTNEKLFFGSGTQLSVL.

This clone was seen more than once but under ten times. DNA of the CDR3: TGTGCCAGCAGTGAACGCCAGCGGGGTGCCACAGATACGCAGTATTTT. It specifies CASSERQRGATDTQYF. This chain joins TRBV6-1 and TRBJ2-3; 7 bases map to TRBD2. CDR3 length: 16 residues. Trimming took 2 bases from V and 2 from J; bases not matched to a gene: 7. Germline-derived CDR1 and CDR2 are MNHNS and SASEGT.

This clone was observed a few times. The chain employs TRBV29-1 and TRBJ2-3; D gene ambiguous. Germline V gives CDR1 SQVTM, CDR2 ANQGSEA. The CDR3 loop spans 13 amino acids. V lost 3 bases and J 2 bases, leaving 9 bases between the germline ends. The CDR3 DNA reads TGCAGCGTTGAGGGCAGGCTCACAGATACGCAGTATTTT. Protein: CSVEGRLTDTQYF.

The rearrangement joins TRBV9 to TRBJ2-5; D not resolved. TRBJ2-7 matches the DNA end more closely, so the J call is doubtful. The CDR3 is 14 amino acids. Germline-derived CDR1 and CDR2 are SGDLS and YYNGEE. The CDR3 loop is CASSVVGTSYEQYF. The CDR3 nucleotides are TGTGCCAGCAGCGTAGTTGGCACTTCCTACGAGCAGTACTTC.

This sequence joins TRBV19 and TRBJ1-6; D perhaps matches TRBD1 (5 bases). The CDR3 is made up of 15 amino acids. V dropped 4 bases and J dropped 9 bases, with 16 bases sitting between them. Looked up from germline, CDR1 is LNHDA and CDR2 is SQIVND (reference sequence). CDR3 sequence reads: CASSNREAGTSPLHF. In DNA form, the CDR3 reads TGTGCCAGTAGTAATCGGGAAGCAGGGACTTCACCCCTCCACTTT.

The chain has TRBV2 and TRBJ2-5, with TRBD2 as a possible D gene (6 bases). CDR3 length: 14 residues. Germline CDR1 SNHLY, CDR2 FYNNEI. V gave up 6 bases and J gave up 5 bases, with 16 bases separating them. CDR3 coding DNA: TGTGCCAGCAGGGGCGGGACCCCCGGGGAGACCCAGTACTTC. It encodes CASRGGTPGETQYF.

Regarding this clone: Germline is not matched at one junction end, which may reflect a read error. CDR3 sequence (DNA): TGCGCCAGCAGCAACGGGGGGGACACCGGCTACGAGCAGTACTTC. As protein: CASSNGGDTGYEQYF. The rearrangement uses TRBV5-4 and TRBJ2-7, with 8 bases lining up with TRBD2. Germline V gene lookup returns CDR1 SGHNT and CDR2 YYREEE (reference sequence). The CDR3 is made up of 15 amino acids.

This clone was picked up a small number of times. The chain carries TRBV13 and TRBJ1-2, with TRBD1 matching 7 bases. This CDR3 has 14 residues. CDR1 is PRHDT, CDR2 FYEKMQ, per germline (reference sequence). Trimming removed 2 bases from V and 13 bases from J; junction bases left unmatched: 13. The CDR3 DNA reads as TGTGCCAGCAGCTTATCGGCGCCAAGGGGGCTGGGCACCTTC. Translating gives CASSLSAPRGLGTF.

This clone was seen a few times. This rearrangement joins TRBV28 to TRBJ1-1; the D gene is possibly TRBD1 (5 bases). Trimming shortened V by 1 base and J by 3 bases, and 9 bases separated the two germline ends. Germline V lookup: CDR1 MDHEN, CDR2 SYDVKM. The CDR3 sequence is 14 residues long. Here the CDR3 DNA reads TGTGCCAGCAGTTTATTAGACAGCTACACTGAAGCTTTCTTT. This translates into CASSLLDSYTEAFF.

This clone turned up a few times. The chain combines TRBV6-1 with TRBJ1-3; D possibly corresponds to TRBD1 (5 bases). V lost 1 base to trimming and J lost 0 bases, with 16 bases between them. Looked up from germline, CDR1 is MNHNS and CDR2 is SASEGT. The CDR3 has 18 residues. CDR3 DNA sequence: TGTGCCAGCAGTGAAGTGGGACGGCTAGTCGCCTCTGGAAACACCATATATTTT. It is translated as CASSEVGRLVASGNTIYF.

There are a few counts of this clone. The chain combines TRBV7-6 with TRBJ2-3; 10 positions match TRBD1. Unmatched junction bases numbered 6, after V lost 4 bases and J lost 2 bases. The germline V gene has CDR1 SGHVS and CDR2 FNYEAQ. The CDR3 is 16 amino acids. The CDR3 region is CASSSGTGASTDTQYF. DNA for the CDR3: TGTGCCAGCAGCTCCGGGACAGGGGCATCCACAGATACGCAGTATTTT.

The gene calls are TRBV30 and TRBJ1-2; tentative D call: TRBD1 (6 bases). The CDR3 runs to 15 residues. V shed 2 bases and J shed 1 base, with 14 bases lying between them. Germline V gene sequence: CDR1 GTSNPN, CDR2 SVGIG (reference sequence). Here the CDR3 reads CAWSFTGSINYGYTF. In DNA, the CDR3 is TGTGCCTGGAGTTTTACAGGGAGTATTAACTATGGCTACACCTTC.

V is TRBV14 and J is TRBJ2-4; D might be TRBD2 (5 bases). CDR1 SGHDN and CDR2 FVKESK come from the germline V gene. The CDR3 runs 17 residues. Deletions cut 0 bases from V and 0 bases from J, with 12 bases between. The CDR3 DNA sequence: TGTGCCAGCAGCCAAGACGAGGCAGGACTAGCCAAAAACATTCAGTACTTC. It is translated as CASSQDEAGLAKNIQYF.

This clone was counted only a few times. The chain has TRBV7-2 and TRBJ1-6; 8 nucleotides agree with TRBD1. Losses at the gene ends were 6 bases for V and 8 bases for J; bases not matched to a gene: 9. Germline V lookup: CDR1 SGHTA, CDR2 FQGNSA. The CDR3 spans 15 residues. This chain's CDR3 is CASSPDRAGDSPLHF. DNA for the CDR3: TGTGCCAGCAGTCCGGACAGGGCAGGTGATTCACCCCTCCACTTT. The whole variable domain, remainder taken from reference TRBV7-2 and TRBJ1-6, is GAGVSQSPSNKVTEKGKDVELRCDPISGHTALYWYRQSLGQGLEFLIYFQGNSAPDKSGLPSDRFSAERTGGSVSTLTIQRTQQEDSAVYLCASSPDRAGDSPLHFGNGTRLTVT.

This rearrangement joins TRBV10-3 to TRBJ1-6; D ambiguous. CDR3 size: 13 residues. V was cut by 7 bases and J by 6 bases, with 10 bases left in between. The germline CDR1 and CDR2 sequences are ENHRY and SYGVKD. The CDR3 DNA is TGTGCCATCACGTTGGACCTTAATTCACCCCTCCACTTT. Translating it yields CAITLDLNSPLHF.